This is a list of T cell receptor beta chains from one sample in a study of response to subunit inactivated influenza vaccine. TCRdb reanalysed the RT-PCR reads using MiXCR and keeps one entry per CDR3 protein. The sample holds hundreds of thousands of distinct CDR3 sequences; around a sixth are singletons and the top ten take roughly 11%. Sequences were derived from PBMCs from blood, sampled roughly 12 days after vaccination. These receptors came from a man aged 50-60 years who received an inactivated influenza vaccine. Both conserved end residues are part of each CDR3. A D gene is named only where the DNA matches it firmly. Clone size is given for some rows only: seen once, a few or many times, or a class if the clone is expanded.

D	size	J	V	DNA	CDR3
-	few	TRBJ1-3	TRBV7-9	TGTGCCAGCAGCTACACGGGACAAGGAAACACCATATATTTT	CASSYTGQGNTIYF
TRBD2	few	TRBJ2-1	TRBV9	TGTGCCAGCAGCCAACTAGCGGGACACTACTACAATGAGCAGTTCTTC	CASSQLAGHYYNEQFF
-	-	TRBJ2-5	TRBV15	TGTGCCACAAGCGGGACAGGTCACCCTACGGAGACCCAGTACTTC	CATSGTGHPTETQYF
-	-	TRBJ2-3	TRBV7-2	TGTGCCAGCAGCTTAAACTACCGACAGCAGTATTTT	CASSLNYRQQYF
TRBD1	-	TRBJ2-1	TRBV28	TGTGCCAGCAGTTCATCCCGGACAGGGGAGTTCTCCTACAATGAGCAGTTCTTC	CASSSSRTGEFSYNEQFF
-	-	TRBJ2-1	TRBV4-1	TGCGCCAGCAGCCGCTCGGACGGGAGAAATGAGCAGTTCTTC	CASSRSDGRNEQFF
TRBD2	few	TRBJ2-3	TRBV20-1	TGCAGTGCTTACTCTCCCGGGACTAGCGGTTCTAGCACAGATACGCAGTATTTT	CSAYSPGTSGSSTDTQYF
-	-	TRBJ1-6	TRBV7-8	TGTGCCAGCAGCCAAATTGGGACCTGGGGTTCACCCCTCCACTTT	CASSQIGTWGSPLHF
TRBD2	-	TRBJ2-1	TRBV14	TGTGCCAGCAGCCCGTGGACTAGCAATCTCAATGAGCAGTTCTTC	CASSPWTSNLNEQFF
-	few	TRBJ2-1	TRBV7-2	TGTGCCAGCAGCCCCCACCCTACGGTATACAATGAGCAGTTCTTC	CASSPHPTVYNEQFF
-	few	TRBJ1-2	TRBV29-1	TGCAGCGTTGTCCCCAGGCACAGCAACTATGGCTACACCTTC	CSVVPRHSNYGYTF
-	-	TRBJ2-7	TRBV5-1	TGCGCCAGCAGCTCCTTGACTACGCGCGGCGAGCAGTACTTC	CASSSLTTRGEQYF
-	few	TRBJ1-2	TRBV25-1	TGTGCCAGCAGTGATTGGAAGGTTGCTGGGGGCCTCTATGGCTACACCTTC	CASSDWKVAGGLYGYTF
TRBD1	-	TRBJ2-5	TRBV12-3/TRBV12-4	TGTGCCAGCAGTGAGACAGGGCGGCGAGAGACCCAGTACTTC	CASSETGRRETQYF
-	few	TRBJ2-7	TRBV24-1	TGTGCCACCAGTGAGGGAGATAGGACGGTCGCCGACGAGCAGTACTTC	CATSEGDRTVADEQYF
-	-	TRBJ2-1	TRBV6-5	TGTGCCAGCAGTTATTCGAGGGCCGCTGGGGAGCAGTTCTTC	CASSYSRAAGEQFF
TRBD2	-	TRBJ2-4	TRBV20-1	TGCAGTGCTAGAGATGTGACTAGCGGGGGGGCCGGAGCCAAAAACATTCAGTACTTC	CSARDVTSGGAGAKNIQYF
-	few	TRBJ2-5	TRBV15	TGTGCCACCAGCAGACGGGGGACCCATTTACTCCAAGAGACCCAGTACTTC	CATSRRGTHLLQETQYF
-	few	TRBJ1-6	TRBV20-1	TGCAGTGCTAGAGATCGAATCTCACCCCTCCACTTT	CSARDRISPLHF
-	few	TRBJ1-2	TRBV4-1	TGCGCCAGCAGCCAAGTGGGGTACTATGGCTACACCTTC	CASSQVGYYGYTF
-	-	TRBJ2-5	TRBV6-1	TGTGCCAGCAAGTCCGGGATCCAAGAGACCCAGTACTTC	CASKSGIQETQYF
TRBD2	few	TRBJ2-1	TRBV4-3	TGCGCCAGCAGCCAAGTTTCTGGACTAGTTAGCAATGAGCAGTTCTTC	CASSQVSGLVSNEQFF
TRBD2	few	TRBJ2-1	TRBV29-1	TGCAGCGCCGAGACTAGCGGGAGGGCGTACAATGAGCAGTTCTTC	CSAETSGRAYNEQFF
TRBD1	-	TRBJ2-3	TRBV9	TGTGCCAGCAGCGTAGTAGGGACAGGGGGCTTAGATACGCAGTATTTT	CASSVVGTGGLDTQYF
-	-	TRBJ1-3	TRBV10-3	TGTGCCACCCAACAAACCTCTGGAAACACCATATATTTT	CATQQTSGNTIYF
-	-	TRBJ2-3	TRBV4-1	TGCGCCAGCAGCCTCTCGGCGGTGAGCACAGATACGCAGTATTTT	CASSLSAVSTDTQYF
-	-	TRBJ2-5	TRBV5-1	TGCGCCAGCAGCTTGTTTTCGCCACAAGAGACCCAGTACTTC	CASSLFSPQETQYF
TRBD2	-	TRBJ2-2	TRBV6-5	TGTGCCAGCAGTTACACTGGACTAGCGGGAGGGCCGAACACCGGGGAGCTGTTTTTT	CASSYTGLAGGPNTGELFF
-	-	TRBJ2-1	TRBV7-2	TGTGCCAGCAGCTCTATAGCCGGGTTATACAATGAGCAGTTCTTC	CASSSIAGLYNEQFF
-	many	TRBJ2-7	TRBV5-1	TGCGCCAGCAGCCCCTCGGCAACACCTATGGAGCAGTACTTC	CASSPSATPMEQYF
-	-	TRBJ2-7	TRBV19	TGTGCCAGTAAGGGAAGGTACGAGCAGTACTTC	CASKGRYEQYF
TRBD1	-	TRBJ1-2	TRBV12-3/TRBV12-4	TGTGCCAGCAGTCGGGACAGGGGGCATTCGGGAGGCTACACCTTC	CASSRDRGHSGGYTF